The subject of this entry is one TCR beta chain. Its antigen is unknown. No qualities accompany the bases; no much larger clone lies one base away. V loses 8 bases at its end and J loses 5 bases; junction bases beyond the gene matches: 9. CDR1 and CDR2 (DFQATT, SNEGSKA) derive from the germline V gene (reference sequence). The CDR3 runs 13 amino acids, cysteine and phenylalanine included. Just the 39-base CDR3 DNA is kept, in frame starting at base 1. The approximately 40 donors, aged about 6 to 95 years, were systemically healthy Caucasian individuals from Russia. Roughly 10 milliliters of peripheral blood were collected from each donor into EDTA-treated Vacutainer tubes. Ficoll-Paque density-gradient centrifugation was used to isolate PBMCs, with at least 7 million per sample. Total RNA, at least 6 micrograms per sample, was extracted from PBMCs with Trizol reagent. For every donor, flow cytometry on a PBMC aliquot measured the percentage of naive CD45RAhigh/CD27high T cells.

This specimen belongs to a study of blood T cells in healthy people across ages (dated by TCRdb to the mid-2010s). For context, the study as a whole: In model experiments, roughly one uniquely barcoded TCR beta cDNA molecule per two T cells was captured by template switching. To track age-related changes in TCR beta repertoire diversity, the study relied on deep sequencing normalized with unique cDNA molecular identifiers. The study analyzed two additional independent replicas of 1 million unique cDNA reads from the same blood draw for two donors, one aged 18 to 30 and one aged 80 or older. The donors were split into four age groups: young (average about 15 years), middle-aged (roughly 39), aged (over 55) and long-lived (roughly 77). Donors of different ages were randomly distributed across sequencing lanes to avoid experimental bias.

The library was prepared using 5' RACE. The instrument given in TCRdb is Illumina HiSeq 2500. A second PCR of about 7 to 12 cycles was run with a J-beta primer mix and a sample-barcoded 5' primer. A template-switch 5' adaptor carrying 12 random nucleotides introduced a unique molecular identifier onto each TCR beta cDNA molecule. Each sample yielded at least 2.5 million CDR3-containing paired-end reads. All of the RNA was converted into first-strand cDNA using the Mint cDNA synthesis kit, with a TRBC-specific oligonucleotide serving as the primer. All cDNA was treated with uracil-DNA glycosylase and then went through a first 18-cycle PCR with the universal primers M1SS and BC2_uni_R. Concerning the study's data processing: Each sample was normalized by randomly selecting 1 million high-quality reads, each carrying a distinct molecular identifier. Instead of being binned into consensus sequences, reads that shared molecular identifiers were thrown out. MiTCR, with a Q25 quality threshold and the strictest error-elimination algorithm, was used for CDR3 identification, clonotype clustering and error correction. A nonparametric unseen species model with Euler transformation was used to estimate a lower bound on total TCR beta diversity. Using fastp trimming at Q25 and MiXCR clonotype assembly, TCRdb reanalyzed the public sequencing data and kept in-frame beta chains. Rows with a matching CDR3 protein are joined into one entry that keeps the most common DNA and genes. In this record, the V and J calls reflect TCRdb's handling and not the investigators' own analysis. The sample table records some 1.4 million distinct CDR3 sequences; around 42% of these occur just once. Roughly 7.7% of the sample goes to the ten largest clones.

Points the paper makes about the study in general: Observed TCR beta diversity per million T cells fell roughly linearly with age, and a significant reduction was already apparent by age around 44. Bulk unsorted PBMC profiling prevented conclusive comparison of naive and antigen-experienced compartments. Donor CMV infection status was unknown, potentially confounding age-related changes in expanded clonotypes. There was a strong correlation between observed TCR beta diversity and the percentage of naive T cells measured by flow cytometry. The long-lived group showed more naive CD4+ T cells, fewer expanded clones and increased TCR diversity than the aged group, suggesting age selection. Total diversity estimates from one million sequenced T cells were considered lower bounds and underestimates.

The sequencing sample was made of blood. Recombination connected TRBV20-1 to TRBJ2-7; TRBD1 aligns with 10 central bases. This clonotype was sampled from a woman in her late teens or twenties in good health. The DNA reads TGCAGTACTAACCGGGACAGGGGCCACGAGCAGTACTTC. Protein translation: CSTNRDRGHEQYF.